This T cell receptor beta chain was identified during a study of blood T cells in healthy people across ages. The second PCR ran about 6 to 12 cycles with a sample-barcoded 5' primer and J-beta primers. Each CDR3 protein is one row after TCRdb ran MiXCR on the 5' RACE reads. The sample shows 1.5 million to 2 million distinct CDR3 sequences, roughly 28% of them seen only once. V lost 3 bases and J lost 0, with 8 bases in between. The CDR3 extends over 13 amino acids. Germline lookup yields CDR1 DFQATT and CDR2 SNEGSKA (reference sequence). Study conclusions and caveats: Long-lived donors exceeded aged donors in naive CD4+ cells and diversity.

For this clonotype: Its antigen is as yet unknown.

This chain connects TRBV20-1 to TRBJ1-1; D is ambiguous. The TCR was taken from a woman in her twenties or thirties in good health. Input material: blood. The CDR3, as DNA: TGCAGTGCTAGGACAAGCATGAACACTGAAGCTTTCTTT. Its translation: CSARTSMNTEAFF.